This T cell receptor beta chain stems from a study of a mutant IDH1 vaccine in newly diagnosed glioma. Time point defined: week 47, end of study. Each dose of the vaccine consisted of 300 ug of mutant IDH1 20-mer peptide, with topical imiquimod. Eight vaccinations reached patients in weeks 1, 3, 5, 7, 11, 15, 19 and 23. Germline CDR1 LNHDA, CDR2 SQIVND (reference sequence). This CDR3 spans 13 amino acids. The ends were cut back, 6 bases at V and 7 bases at J, with 15 bases in the middle. The protocol was immunoSEQ multiplex PCR, while the TCRdb copy is restricted to in-frame clones and leaves out a portion. The table lists 84,000 or so clones, about 81% of them singletons. A note on this clone: Its antigen is not identified.

This TCR was recovered from a man aged 40-50 years with glioma. The chain employs TRBV19 and TRBJ1-2; D possibly corresponds to TRBD1 (6 bases). The sample here was PBMCs, taken from a glioma patient whose treatment included an IDH1 peptide vaccine. The CDR3 spells CASRLKGGLGYTF. DNA for the CDR3: TGTGCCAGTAGACTCAAAGGGGGACTTGGCTACACCTTC.